One and the same sample provided the 19 T cell receptor beta chains below, sequenced in a study of blood T cell repertoires in COVID-19. Profiling relied on immunoSEQ multiplex PCR, and the TCRdb table lists in-frame clones only, not all of them. Here the sample spans fewer than 150,000 clones, 85% to 90% being singletons. Material for sequencing was peripheral blood. The receptors come from a human donor in a cohort sampled during active COVID-19.

The V and J genes are TRBV5-1 and TRBJ2-7; a possible D gene is TRBD2 (5 bases). Per germline, CDR1 SGHRS and CDR2 YFSETQ. CDR3 length: 15 amino acids. Trimming took off 0 bases at V and 0 bases at J, with 10 bases between the two ends. This CDR3 reads CASSLGNRDSYEQYF. In nucleotides, the CDR3 is TGCGCCAGCAGCTTGGGGAACCGGGACTCCTACGAGCAGTACTTC.

This chain connects TRBV9 to TRBJ1-5, with D possibly being TRBD1 (5 bases). Trimming removed 4 bases from V and 6 bases from J, with 14 bases in between. CDR3 size: 14 residues. CDR1 is SGDLS, CDR2 YYNGEE, per germline. The CDR3 nucleotides are TGTGCCAGCAGCCCCGGGAGGGGAGGTCAGCCCCAGCATTTT. Translated: CASSPGRGGQPQHF.

The chain joins TRBV30 to TRBJ2-2; possible D gene TRBD2, 5 bases. CDR3 length: 14 residues. V was clipped by 2 bases and J by 7 bases, with 14 bases between them. CDR1 GTSNPN and CDR2 SVGIG come from the germline V gene (reference sequence). The CDR3 reads CAWSLASPSGELFF. DNA of the CDR3: TGTGCCTGGAGTCTAGCCTCCCCCAGCGGGGAGCTGTTTTTT.

This clone came up a few times. The rearrangement links TRBV27 to TRBJ2-5; a weak D match, TRBD1 (6 bases). Trimming removed 4 bases from V and 1 base from J, with 10 bases in between. The CDR3 covers 14 residues. CDR1 is MNHEY, CDR2 SMNVEV, per germline (reference sequence). The CDR3 nucleotides read TGTGCCAGCAGTTACTCGGACAGCCAAGAGACCCAGTACTTC. Amino acid sequence: CASSYSDSQETQYF.

The V gene is TRBV5-6, the J gene TRBJ2-2; D possibly corresponds to TRBD2 (6 bases). This CDR3 has 14 residues. Between the trimmed V and J ends, which lost 0 bases and 5 bases, there was a span of 8 bases. Germline lookup yields CDR1 SGHDT and CDR2 YYEEEE. The CDR3, as DNA: TGTGCCAGCAGCTTGGCCGCGGGGACCGGGGAGCTGTTTTTT. Protein sequence: CASSLAAGTGELFF.

The chain joins TRBV11-2 to TRBJ2-7; D might be TRBD2 (5 bases). Looked up from germline, CDR1 is SGHAT and CDR2 is FQNNGV. The V and J ends lost 0 bases and 3 bases respectively, with 12 bases between them. The CDR3 has 15 amino acids. The CDR3 loop reads CASSLESEGLYEQYF. The CDR3 DNA follows: TGTGCCAGCAGCTTAGAGTCCGAGGGCCTCTACGAGCAGTACTTC.

Many counts were recorded for this clone. This chain connects TRBV13 to TRBJ1-3; 7 nucleotides align to TRBD1. Germline CDR1 is PRHDT and CDR2 is FYEKMQ (reference sequence). The V gene end was trimmed by 5 bases and the J gene end by 2 bases; junction bases not matched to a gene: 18. CDR3 size: 19 residues. The CDR3 spells CASSPNPYVQGMAGNTIYF. Written as DNA, the CDR3 is TGTGCCAGCAGCCCGAATCCCTACGTACAGGGGATGGCTGGAAACACCATATATTTT.

Comments on this clone: The junction and the germline gene differ at one end; a read error may be behind it. The chain links TRBV28 to TRBJ2-7, with a possible D match to TRBD2 (6 bases). CDR3 length: 14 amino acids. The germline CDR1 and CDR2 sequences are MDHEN and SYDVKM. The chain's CDR3 is CASSFSGLARNHLF. In nucleotides, the CDR3 is TGTGCCAGCAGTTTTAGTGGCCTAGCGCGAAATCATCTCTTC.

The V gene is TRBV6-5, the J gene TRBJ2-7; TRBD1 might be the D (6 bases). There are 13 residues in the CDR3. Per germline, CDR1 MNHEY and CDR2 SVGAGI. V lost 5 bases and J lost 2, with 10 bases in between. CDR3 sequence: CASSPGEAYEQYF. The CDR3 bases are TGTGCCAGCAGTCCAGGGGAAGCCTACGAGCAGTACTTC.

The V call is TRBV7-9, the J call TRBJ2-7; 11 positions agree with TRBD2. V lost 1 base, J lost 8 bases, and 7 bases stayed unmatched. Germline CDR1 and CDR2: SEHNR and FQNEAQ (reference sequence). The CDR3 totals 15 residues. This CDR3 reads CASSLEVAGGRQQYF. For the CDR3, the DNA is TGTGCCAGCAGCTTAGAGGTAGCGGGAGGGCGGCAGCAGTACTTC.

The rearrangement joins TRBV29-1 to TRBJ2-2; tentative D call: TRBD1 (5 bases). This CDR3 is built from 13 residues. V lost 7 bases and J 2 bases, leaving 11 bases between the germline ends. CDR1 SQVTM and CDR2 ANQGSEA come from the germline V gene. The CDR3 DNA reads TGCAGCGCCGACAGAGTAAACACCGGGGAGCTGTTTTTT. Encoded protein: CSADRVNTGELFF.

This chain connects TRBV15 to TRBJ1-5; D not certain. V was clipped by 3 bases and J by 7 bases, with 16 bases between them. This CDR3 spans 15 amino acids. The germline V gene encodes CDR1 LNHNV and CDR2 YYDKDF (reference sequence). The CDR3 loop reads CATSSLPGKRQPQHF. The CDR3 DNA reads TGTGCCACCAGCAGCCTCCCGGGGAAGAGACAGCCCCAGCATTTT.

The chain combines TRBV28 with TRBJ1-3; 7 nucleotides match TRBD1. The germline gives CDR1 MDHEN, CDR2 SYDVKM. The length of the CDR3 is 12 residues. V lost 6 bases to trimming and J lost 11 bases; unmatched junction nucleotides: 7. CDR3 loop: CASSSQGVAIYF. The CDR3 region has the DNA TGTGCCAGCAGCTCTCAGGGGGTGGCCATATATTTT.

The sample holds a few counts of this clone. The chain recombines TRBV30 with TRBJ1-5, with TRBD1 matching over 9 bases. Unmatched junction bases numbered 9, after V lost 5 bases and J lost 7 bases. Germline lookup yields CDR1 GTSNPN and CDR2 SVGIG (reference sequence). The CDR3 has 14 amino acids. The CDR3 region is CAWENRGLGQPQHF. The CDR3 coding sequence is TGTGCCTGGGAAAACAGGGGGCTGGGGCAGCCCCAGCATTTT.

This clone was recorded only once. CDR3 protein: CASSYSGQGPTGELFF. The CDR3 DNA reads TGTGCCAGCAGTTACTCGGGACAGGGACCCACCGGGGAGCTGTTTTTT. V gene TRBV6-6 combines with J gene TRBJ2-2; 9 bases are a match to TRBD1. CDR1 is MNHNY and CDR2 is SVGAGI in the germline V gene (reference sequence). This CDR3 comprises 16 residues. V lost 0 bases to trimming and J lost 4 bases; unmatched junction nucleotides: 3.

The chain carries TRBV7-9 and TRBJ2-3; 7 positions agree with TRBD2. The CDR3 runs to 14 residues. With V trimmed by 4 bases and J by 4 bases, 5 bases remained unmatched. Per the germline V gene, CDR1 is SEHNR and CDR2 is FQNEAQ (reference sequence). The CDR3 protein is CASSSRGGADTQYF. CDR3 in DNA: TGTGCCAGCAGCTCCCGTGGGGGGGCAGATACGCAGTATTTT.

This chain uses TRBV5-1 with TRBJ2-3; D unclear. This CDR3 is 12 amino acids long. Germline lookup yields CDR1 SGHRS and CDR2 YFSETQ. V was clipped by 2 bases and J by 2 bases, with 3 bases between them. CDR3 sequence: CASSFNTDTQYF. The CDR3, as DNA: TGCGCCAGCAGCTTTAACACAGATACGCAGTATTTT.

This clone appeared once. The CDR3 DNA reads as TGTGCCAGCAGCAGCGTACTAGCGGGATATACAGATACGCAGTATTTT. This codes for CASSSVLAGYTDTQYF. The J gene is TRBJ2-3, the V gene TRBV6-2 or TRBV6-3, with TRBD2 matching 10 bases. The CDR3 runs 16 residues. Trimming removed 6 bases from V and 3 bases from J; junction bases left unmatched: 9. Per the germline V gene, CDR1 is MNHEY and CDR2 is SVGEGT.

V usage is TRBV30 and J usage is TRBJ1-2, with D tentatively TRBD1 (6 bases). V gave up 1 base and J gave up 4 bases, with 10 bases separating them. There are 13 residues in the CDR3. Per germline, CDR1 GTSNPN and CDR2 SVGIG (reference sequence). The CDR3 nucleotides are TGTGCCTGGAGTGGAACAGGGACCTATGGCTACACCTTC. Translated: CAWSGTGTYGYTF.